A single sample gave rise to the 2 T cell receptor beta chains below, sequenced in a study of Tregs in tolerant kidney transplant recipients (dated by TCRdb to the late 2010s). The library was produced with the immunoSEQ multiplex PCR assay. The clones in this table, taken by TCRdb from immuneACCESS, are in-frame only. Not every clone is retained; where verified, under half of the shortfall comes from an unresolved V gene, and the cause of the rest is unknown. This sample lists 85,000 to 95,000 clones; around 94% were detected once. The top ten clonotypes cover 4.5% to 5% of the sample. Sequences were obtained from CD8+ T cells from blood. The receptors come from a human donor in good health.

The gene calls are TRBV10-3 and TRBJ2-7; D unclear. CDR1 ENHRY and CDR2 SYGVKD come from the germline V gene. The CDR3 runs to 13 residues. Trimming removed 0 bases at V and 1 base at J, with 4 bases between. The CDR3 nucleotides read TGTGCCATCAGTGAGTCAGGATCCTACGAGCAGTACTTC. Amino acids: CAISESGSYEQYF.

The J gene is TRBJ2-2, the V gene TRBV7-8; TRBD2 is a possible D gene (6 bases). The CDR3 has 14 residues. Germline lookup yields CDR1 SGHVS and CDR2 FQNEAQ. Deletions cut 5 bases from V and 2 bases from J, with 9 bases between. The CDR3 nucleotides are TGTGCCAGCAGCCCGACTAGAAACACCGGGGAGCTGTTTTTT. This codes for CASSPTRNTGELFF.